This is a list of T cell receptor beta chains from one sample in a study of blood T cell repertoires in COVID-19. Data came from immunoSEQ multiplex PCR; TCRdb stores just in-frame clones and leaves some out. The sample contains roughly 100,000 clones, around 90% of which appear only once. The source material was peripheral blood. Every receptor here comes from an older woman with acute or convalescent COVID-19. Both conserved end residues are part of each CDR3. A D gene is named only where the DNA matches it firmly. Size is stated for part of the rows, as once, few or many counts, or as a class when the clone is expanded.

cdr3_nt: TGCAGCGTTGGACAGGGGAGCAATCAGCCCCAGCATTTT
cdr3_aa: CSVGQGSNQPQHF
j_call: TRBJ1-5
v_call: TRBV29-1
clone_size: .
d_call: TRBD1

cdr3_nt: TGTGCCAGCAGCTCATCATCTGGAAACACCATATATTTT
cdr3_aa: CASSSSSGNTIYF
j_call: TRBJ1-3
v_call: TRBV7-9
clone_size: .
d_call: .

cdr3_nt: TGTGCTAGTGGTTTGGTACCAGGGAATCAGCCCCAGCATTTT
cdr3_aa: CASGLVPGNQPQHF
j_call: TRBJ1-5
v_call: TRBV12-5
clone_size: .
d_call: .

cdr3_nt: TGTGCCAGTCAACAGGGACCTAATGAAAAACTGTTTTTT
cdr3_aa: CASQQGPNEKLFF
j_call: TRBJ1-4
v_call: TRBV7-9
clone_size: .
d_call: .

cdr3_nt: TGTGCCAGCAGGTCGGGACACGGCTCTCCCCCTTTCTTT
cdr3_aa: CASRSGHGSPPFF
j_call: TRBJ1-1
v_call: TRBV3-1/TRBV3-2
clone_size: few
d_call: .

cdr3_nt: TGTGCCAGCAGCCAGAGGACAGGGGTATGGTATGGCTACACCTTC
cdr3_aa: CASSQRTGVWYGYTF
j_call: TRBJ1-2
v_call: TRBV3-1/TRBV3-2
clone_size: .
d_call: TRBD1

cdr3_nt: TGTGCCAGCAAGGACTACCCCTATGGCTACACCTTC
cdr3_aa: CASKDYPYGYTF
j_call: TRBJ1-2
v_call: TRBV19
clone_size: .
d_call: .

cdr3_nt: TGTGCCAGCAGCCAAGCGCAGGGAGGGACTGAAGCTTTCTTT
cdr3_aa: CASSQAQGGTEAFF
j_call: TRBJ1-1
v_call: TRBV3-1/TRBV3-2
clone_size: .
d_call: .

cdr3_nt: TGTGCCAGCAGCCCCTTCCGGGGTGGTGGAAACACCATATATTTT
cdr3_aa: CASSPFRGGGNTIYF
j_call: TRBJ1-3
v_call: TRBV5-6
clone_size: .
d_call: .

cdr3_nt: TGTGCCAGCACCCGGACTAGCGGGAGGACCTACAATGAGCAGTTCTTC
cdr3_aa: CASTRTSGRTYNEQFF
j_call: TRBJ2-1
v_call: TRBV9
clone_size: .
d_call: TRBD2

cdr3_nt: TGTGCCAGCGCATCTAGCGTCCAAGAGACCCAGTACTTC
cdr3_aa: CASASSVQETQYF
j_call: TRBJ2-5
v_call: TRBV18
clone_size: once
d_call: .

cdr3_nt: TGTGCCAGCAGCATAGACAGGGCTGGAAACACCATATATTTT
cdr3_aa: CASSIDRAGNTIYF
j_call: TRBJ1-3
v_call: TRBV11-2
clone_size: .
d_call: TRBD1

cdr3_nt: TGTGCCAGTAGTCTCCCGCTCGGGACAGGGGGGATGAACACTGAAGCTTTCTTT
cdr3_aa: CASSLPLGTGGMNTEAFF
j_call: TRBJ1-1
v_call: TRBV19
clone_size: .
d_call: TRBD1

cdr3_nt: TGTGCCAGCAGTTACTCGTATAGGGGGCTCACTGAAGCTTTCTTT
cdr3_aa: CASSYSYRGLTEAFF
j_call: TRBJ1-1
v_call: TRBV6-5
clone_size: .
d_call: TRBD1

cdr3_nt: TGTGCCACCAGTGGCGTCCCGGGACAGGCATCCTACAATGAGCAGTTCTTC
cdr3_aa: CATSGVPGQASYNEQFF
j_call: TRBJ2-1
v_call: TRBV24-1
clone_size: .
d_call: TRBD1

cdr3_nt: TGTGCCTGGCGGGACAGCACCTACTATGGCTACACCTTC
cdr3_aa: CAWRDSTYYGYTF
j_call: TRBJ1-2
v_call: TRBV30
clone_size: .
d_call: TRBD1

cdr3_nt: TGTGCCAGCAGTTCTGGGGACAGGGTGTTTCAGTTCTTC
cdr3_aa: CASSSGDRVFQFF
j_call: TRBJ2-1
v_call: TRBV28
clone_size: .
d_call: TRBD1

cdr3_nt: TGTGCCAGCAGCAGGGTGCCGCTTAACACCGGGGAGCTGTTTTTT
cdr3_aa: CASSRVPLNTGELFF
j_call: TRBJ2-2
v_call: TRBV2
clone_size: .
d_call: .

cdr3_nt: TGCGCCAGCAGCTTGGGACAGGTCGGCTACACCTTC
cdr3_aa: CASSLGQVGYTF
j_call: TRBJ1-2
v_call: TRBV5-1
clone_size: .
d_call: .

cdr3_nt: TGTGCCAGCAGCGACGGAGGTGAGCAGTTCTTC
cdr3_aa: CASSDGGEQFF
j_call: TRBJ2-1
v_call: TRBV7-9
clone_size: once
d_call: .

cdr3_nt: TGCAGCACCGGACAGGGAGGATTGGCTTTCTTT
cdr3_aa: CSTGQGGLAFF
j_call: TRBJ1-1
v_call: TRBV29-1
clone_size: .
d_call: TRBD1

cdr3_nt: TGTGCCACCAGCAGAGCCGACAGGGGCATCGGGGAGCTGTTTTTT
cdr3_aa: CATSRADRGIGELFF
j_call: TRBJ2-2
v_call: TRBV15
clone_size: .
d_call: TRBD1

cdr3_nt: TGTGCCAGCAGCTTAGGGGCCAGGTTCGGGTCCTACAATGAGCAGTTCTTC
cdr3_aa: CASSLGARFGSYNEQFF
j_call: TRBJ2-1
v_call: TRBV5-8
clone_size: .
d_call: .

cdr3_nt: TGTGCCAGCAGCCTTAGACAGCTTCTGGGCTACACCTTC
cdr3_aa: CASSLRQLLGYTF
j_call: TRBJ1-2
v_call: TRBV7-8
clone_size: .
d_call: .

cdr3_nt: TGTGCCAGCAGCCCTAAACGGGGGTCAGGAAGCGAGCAGTACTTC
cdr3_aa: CASSPKRGSGSEQYF
j_call: TRBJ2-7
v_call: TRBV3-1/TRBV3-2
clone_size: .
d_call: .

cdr3_nt: TGTGCCAGCAGCCAAGACGGGCTAGCGGGAGTGTACGATGAGCAGTTCTTC
cdr3_aa: CASSQDGLAGVYDEQFF
j_call: TRBJ2-1
v_call: TRBV4-2
clone_size: .
d_call: TRBD2

cdr3_nt: TGCGCCAGCAGTGAGTCCACGGTCTCCACAGATACGCAGTATTTT
cdr3_aa: CASSESTVSTDTQYF
j_call: TRBJ2-3
v_call: TRBV10-2
clone_size: few
d_call: .

cdr3_nt: TGTGCCAGCAGCCTCAGGACAGCCCAAGAGACCCAGTACTTC
cdr3_aa: CASSLRTAQETQYF
j_call: TRBJ2-5
v_call: TRBV3-1/TRBV3-2
clone_size: .
d_call: .

cdr3_nt: TGTGCCTGGACCCTACAGGGCATTTCAACCTATGGCTACACCTTC
cdr3_aa: CAWTLQGISTYGYTF
j_call: TRBJ1-2
v_call: TRBV30
clone_size: .
d_call: .

cdr3_nt: TGTGCCACCAGCAGAGATCGGGGGACTTCCCTGGCCACCGAAGAGACCCAGTACTTC
cdr3_aa: CATSRDRGTSLATEETQYF
j_call: TRBJ2-5
v_call: TRBV15
clone_size: .
d_call: .

cdr3_nt: TGTGCCAGCAGTGGAATAGAATCAGCGGCCCAGCATTTT
cdr3_aa: CASSGIESAAQHF
j_call: TRBJ1-5
v_call: TRBV12-3/TRBV12-4
clone_size: .
d_call: .

cdr3_nt: TGTGCCAGCAGCTTGCTTGGCTACACCTTC
cdr3_aa: CASSLLGYTF
j_call: TRBJ1-2
v_call: TRBV5-8
clone_size: .
d_call: .

cdr3_nt: TGTGCCAGCAGCTCCAGGGGGACCGGGGAGCTGTTTTTT
cdr3_aa: CASSSRGTGELFF
j_call: TRBJ2-2
v_call: TRBV11-2
clone_size: .
d_call: TRBD1

cdr3_nt: TGCGCCAGCAGCTTGTCTCCTTGGGACAGGAAACTCTATGGCTACACCTTC
cdr3_aa: CASSLSPWDRKLYGYTF
j_call: TRBJ1-2
v_call: TRBV5-1
clone_size: .
d_call: TRBD1

cdr3_nt: TGCGCCAGCAGCTTGCTGACTAGCGGGAGCTACGAGCAGTACTTC
cdr3_aa: CASSLLTSGSYEQYF
j_call: TRBJ2-7
v_call: TRBV5-1
clone_size: once
d_call: TRBD2

cdr3_nt: TGTGCCAGCAGCCAAGTACAGGGGATGATCGAGGGGAACACTGAAGCTTTCTTT
cdr3_aa: CASSQVQGMIEGNTEAFF
j_call: TRBJ1-1
v_call: TRBV14
clone_size: .
d_call: TRBD1

cdr3_nt: TGCGCCAGCAGCCGGGGACAGGGGAGAGAGGGCTACACCTTC
cdr3_aa: CASSRGQGREGYTF
j_call: TRBJ1-2
v_call: TRBV5-1
clone_size: .
d_call: TRBD1

cdr3_nt: TGTGCCAGCAGTACCGGAGGCGCCGGGGAGCTGTTTTTT
cdr3_aa: CASSTGGAGELFF
j_call: TRBJ2-2
v_call: TRBV6-5
clone_size: few
d_call: .

cdr3_nt: TGCAGTGCTAGTGGACTAGCGGGACCCAATGAGCAGTTCTTC
cdr3_aa: CSASGLAGPNEQFF
j_call: TRBJ2-1
v_call: TRBV20-1
clone_size: .
d_call: TRBD2

cdr3_nt: TGTGCCAGCAGCCCGGGCAGCGGGGTGGGGGAGCTGTTTTTT
cdr3_aa: CASSPGSGVGELFF
j_call: TRBJ2-2
v_call: TRBV7-3
clone_size: once
d_call: TRBD2

cdr3_nt: TGTGCCAGCAGCTTAGGGACTAGCGGGAGAAGGTTTGGCGGGGAGCTGTTTTTT
cdr3_aa: CASSLGTSGRRFGGELFF
j_call: TRBJ2-2
v_call: TRBV7-3
clone_size: .
d_call: TRBD2

cdr3_nt: TGTGCCAGCAGCTACTATGGGAGGGGACGCACTGAAGCTTTCTTT
cdr3_aa: CASSYYGRGRTEAFF
j_call: TRBJ1-1
v_call: TRBV3-1/TRBV3-2
clone_size: .
d_call: .

cdr3_nt: TGTGCCAGCAGTGTAGGGGGATTAGGTGTGGTGCAGTACTTC
cdr3_aa: CASSVGGLGVVQYF
j_call: TRBJ2-7
v_call: TRBV27
clone_size: once
d_call: .

cdr3_nt: TGCAGTGCTAGCCTCCGGGGGATGGCTTTCTTT
cdr3_aa: CSASLRGMAFF
j_call: TRBJ1-1
v_call: TRBV20-1
clone_size: .
d_call: .

cdr3_nt: TGTGCCACCAGCAGAGATCGACTAACCCAAGAGACCCAGTACTTC
cdr3_aa: CATSRDRLTQETQYF
j_call: TRBJ2-5
v_call: TRBV15
clone_size: .
d_call: .

cdr3_nt: TGTGCCAGCAGCTCGGGGAACAGGGGAGGTACTGAAGCTTTCTTT
cdr3_aa: CASSSGNRGGTEAFF
j_call: TRBJ1-1
v_call: TRBV5-4
clone_size: .
d_call: TRBD1

cdr3_nt: TGTGCTAGTGGTTTGACCCGGACTTCTCAAGAGACCCAGTACTTC
cdr3_aa: CASGLTRTSQETQYF
j_call: TRBJ2-5
v_call: TRBV12-5
clone_size: .
d_call: .

cdr3_nt: TGTGCCAGCACCCCGGGAGGTCCCTCCTACAATGAGCAGTTCTTC
cdr3_aa: CASTPGGPSYNEQFF
j_call: TRBJ2-1
v_call: TRBV27
clone_size: few
d_call: TRBD2

cdr3_nt: TGTGCCAGCAGCTTTGGACAAAATAGCAATCAGCCCCAGCATTTT
cdr3_aa: CASSFGQNSNQPQHF
j_call: TRBJ1-5
v_call: TRBV9
clone_size: .
d_call: .

cdr3_nt: TGTGCCAGCAGTTTACGCTCAGGGGTAGTGGAAAAACTGTTTTTT
cdr3_aa: CASSLRSGVVEKLFF
j_call: TRBJ1-4
v_call: TRBV28
clone_size: .
d_call: .